Presented here are 26 T cell receptor beta chains from one specimen sequenced in a study of T-cell reconstitution after alpha-beta-depleted transplantation in children. TCRbeta library preparation incorporated unique molecular identifiers. MiXCR, applied by TCRdb to the PCR reads, yields one record per CDR3 protein. The table shows about 580,000 distinct CDR3 sequences, with 23% occurring only once. This sample comprised PBMCs, mostly from graft donor cells, obtained 360 days after TCRalphabeta/CD19-depleted stem cell transplant. These receptors all come from a boy in the first two years of life who had a stem cell transplant for acute myeloid leukemia, so the T cells may come from the graft donor.

This clonotype was seen ten or more times. The rearrangement uses TRBV12-3 or TRBV12-4 and TRBJ2-7, with 8 bases that match TRBD2. CDR3 length equals 15 residues. Trimming cost V 4 bases and J 0 bases; bases outside gene matches: 5. CDR3 DNA sequence: TGTGCCAGCAGTTCCCCAAGCGGGGGCTCCTACGAGCAGTACTTC. As protein: CASSSPSGGSYEQYF.

V usage is TRBV4-1 and J usage is TRBJ2-5, with D maybe TRBD2 (7 bases). The CDR3 covers 19 residues. Germline V gene data show CDR1 as MGHRA and CDR2 as YSYEKL. The V gene lost 0 bases and the J gene lost 5 bases, with 25 bases spanning the gap. CDR3 loop: CASSQEEGGQGPFGETQYF. The CDR3 DNA is TGCGCCAGCAGCCAAGAAGAGGGAGGGCAGGGGCCCTTCGGGGAGACCCAGTACTTC.

This chain links TRBV12-3 or TRBV12-4 with TRBJ2-5; D may correspond to TRBD1 or TRBD2 (5 bases each). Trimming pared 5 bases from V and 4 bases from J, leaving 17 bases between. The CDR3 consists of 15 residues. CDR3 in amino acids: CASSEALGVIETQYF. The CDR3 bases are TGTGCCAGCAGTGAGGCCCTGGGGGTAATAGAGACCCAGTACTTC.

A few counts support this clonotype. The chain is built from TRBV10-2 and TRBJ2-1; D unresolved. This CDR3 has 12 residues. Trimming removed 2 bases from V and 14 bases from J, with 13 bases in between. Germline values: CDR1 WSHSY, CDR2 SAAADI. The CDR3 DNA reads as TGCGCCAGCAGTGAGAGGCCCGCTCAGAAGTTCTTC. The encoded protein is CASSERPAQKFF.

This chain links TRBV12-3 or TRBV12-4 with TRBJ2-4; 7 nucleotides align to TRBD2. V was pared by 0 bases and J by 0 bases, with 5 bases of the junction left unmatched. The CDR3 has 17 amino acids. The CDR3 region is CASSLAGGLLAKNIQYF. In nucleotides, the CDR3 is TGTGCCAGCAGTTTAGCGGGAGGGTTACTAGCCAAAAACATTCAGTACTTC.

The V call is TRBV7-9, the J call TRBJ1-2; maybe TRBD1 (5 bases). Germline V gene data show CDR1 as SEHNR and CDR2 as FQNEAQ (reference sequence). The length of the CDR3 is 15 residues. With 3 bases removed from V and 6 bases from J, the gap between germline ends came to 17 bases. The CDR3 loop reads CASSLLGGPGDGYTF. The CDR3 DNA is TGTGCCAGCAGCTTGCTTGGTGGGCCGGGGGATGGCTACACCTTC.

This clonotype was found many times. The chain carries TRBV29-1 and TRBJ2-4; weak D call: TRBD1 (5 bases). Germline CDR1 and CDR2: SQVTM and ANQGSEA. The CDR3 has 16 residues. Trimming left V 1 base short and J 1 base short, with 14 bases between. As DNA, the CDR3 is TGCAGCGTTGAAGGAGGCGACAGTTGGGCCAAAAACATTCAGTACTTC. Amino acids: CSVEGGDSWAKNIQYF.

The chain links TRBV7-6 to TRBJ2-3; TRBD1 agrees at 10 bases. The ends lost 3 bases at V and 4 bases at J; junction bases unmatched: 7. Germline CDR1 and CDR2: SGHVS and FNYEAQ. CDR3 length: 16 amino acids. The CDR3 sequence is CASSFTGTGAADTQYF. For the CDR3, the DNA is TGTGCCAGCAGCTTTACCGGGACAGGGGCGGCAGATACGCAGTATTTT.

The chain uses TRBV7-2 and TRBJ2-7; tentatively, D is TRBD1 (6 bases). The CDR3 has 18 residues. Per the germline V gene, CDR1 is SGHTA and CDR2 is FQGNSA. Trimming took 0 bases from V and 6 from J, leaving 24 bases between them. The DNA for the CDR3 is TGTGCCAGCAGCTTAGCGGCACGACAGGTAACCCCCCGGGGCGAGCAGTACTTC. Amino acids: CASSLAARQVTPRGEQYF.

This clonotype was seen a few times. The CDR3 loop is CASSFPGLAGGLGETQYF. As DNA, the CDR3 is TGTGCCAGCAGCTTCCCCGGACTAGCGGGGGGCCTTGGAGAGACCCAGTACTTC. The rearrangement uses TRBV13 and TRBJ2-5; 14 bases line up with TRBD2. The CDR3 consists of 18 residues. Germline V gene sequence: CDR1 PRHDT, CDR2 FYEKMQ (reference sequence). The V gene end was trimmed by 3 bases and the J gene end by 4 bases; junction bases not matched to a gene: 10.

This rearrangement joins TRBV6-5 to TRBJ2-1, with D perhaps matching TRBD2 (6 bases). V lost 1 base to trimming and J lost 0 bases, with 10 bases between them. Per germline, CDR1 MNHEY and CDR2 SVGAGI. The CDR3 runs to 16 residues. DNA for the CDR3: TGTGCCAGCAGTTACTTTCGCGGGACCTCCTACAATGAGCAGTTCTTC. This codes for CASSYFRGTSYNEQFF.

This clonotype was found a few times. V usage is TRBV18 and J usage is TRBJ2-3, with D perhaps matching TRBD2 (5 bases). Germline CDR1 and CDR2: KGHSH and LQKENI. Deletions cut 1 base from V and 6 bases from J, with 8 bases between. The CDR3 has 13 residues. CDR3 protein: CASSPLASDTQYF. CDR3 coding DNA: TGTGCCAGCTCACCACTAGCGTCCGATACGCAGTATTTT.

This clonotype was detected only a few times. The rearrangement joins TRBV5-1 to TRBJ2-5; no clear D. V gave up 6 bases and J gave up 4 bases, with 10 bases separating them. The CDR3 loop spans 12 amino acids. Germline CDR1 and CDR2: SGHRS and YFSETQ. CDR3 loop: CASKESPETQYF. DNA of the CDR3: TGCGCCAGCAAGGAGTCGCCAGAGACCCAGTACTTC.

This clonotype was detected many times. This chain's CDR3 is CSGKVAGATDTQYF. CDR3 DNA sequence: TGCAGTGGGAAGGTAGCGGGGGCCACAGATACGCAGTATTTT. The chain uses TRBV20-1 and TRBJ2-3; 9 bases agree with TRBD2. The CDR3 totals 14 residues. CDR1 and CDR2 (germline): DFQATT, SNEGSKA (reference sequence). The ends lost 7 bases at V and 2 bases at J; junction bases unmatched: 7.

This clonotype has a count of ten or more. CDR3: CAISEFSQNNEQFF. In DNA, the CDR3 is TGTGCCATCAGTGAGTTTAGTCAGAACAATGAGCAGTTCTTC. The chain uses TRBV10-3 and TRBJ2-1; D is unclear. V gave up 1 base and J gave up 5 bases, with 9 bases separating them. CDR3 length equals 14 residues. The V gene's germline CDR1 is ENHRY and CDR2 SYGVKD.

This clonotype appeared many times. V is TRBV7-8 and J is TRBJ2-3; 8 positions agree with TRBD2. V was pared by 5 bases and J by 2 bases, with 18 bases of the junction left unmatched. This CDR3 region has 19 residues. Germline V CDR1 and CDR2: SGHVS, FQNEAQ. The CDR3 coding sequence is TGTGCCAGCAGCCATACGGCGGGGGGCTATCCTGTAGACACAGATACGCAGTATTTT. This codes for CASSHTAGGYPVDTDTQYF.

Only one count was recorded for this clonotype. The V and J genes are TRBV5-4 and TRBJ2-7; D may correspond to TRBD1 or TRBD2 (5 bases each). Trimming left V 4 bases short and J 2 bases short, with 13 bases between. The CDR3 spans 14 residues. Looked up from germline, CDR1 is SGHNT and CDR2 is YYREEE (reference sequence). CDR3 DNA: TGTGCCAGCAGCCCGACCCGGGGACCCTACGAGCAGTACTTC. This codes for CASSPTRGPYEQYF.

Only a few counts were recorded for this clonotype. The chain has TRBV20-1 and TRBJ2-1; maybe TRBD2 (6 bases). The V end lost 3 bases, the J end lost 2 bases, and 11 bases lay between the germline ends. Germline lookup yields CDR1 DFQATT and CDR2 SNEGSKA (reference sequence). This CDR3 spans 14 amino acids. CDR3 in amino acids: CSASGGITYNEQFF. The CDR3, as DNA: TGCAGTGCTAGTGGGGGGATAACCTACAATGAGCAGTTCTTC.

A remark on this clonotype: A single base separates this from a much larger clone, so it may be a read error. CDR3 loop: CASSLVREQPQHF. The CDR3 region has the DNA TGTGCCAGCAGCTTAGTTCGGGAGCAGCCCCAGCATTTT. The chain is built from TRBV7-8 and TRBJ1-5; D remains ambiguous. Germline assignment: CDR1 SGHVS and CDR2 FQNEAQ. The CDR3 is 13 amino acids. The V end was cut by 1 base, the J end by 7 bases, with 8 bases between.

The J gene is TRBJ2-1, the V gene TRBV12-3 or TRBV12-4; 7 nucleotides line up with TRBD2. V shed 6 bases and J 9 bases; nucleotides not matched to a gene: 20. The CDR3 has 17 amino acids. The CDR3 sequence: CASSISESIMWGGEQFF. In DNA, the CDR3 is TGTGCCAGCAGCATATCCGAAAGTATCATGTGGGGGGGTGAGCAGTTCTTC.

This clonotype was seen many times. This chain links TRBV24-1 with TRBJ2-1, with 11 nucleotides matching TRBD2. The CDR3 has 20 residues. In germline, CDR1 is KGHDR, CDR2 SFDVKD. V lost 4 bases, J lost 8 bases, and 21 bases stayed unmatched. The CDR3 sequence is CATSDLAGLAGMKKYYEQFF. For the CDR3, the DNA is TGTGCCACCAGTGACCTTGCCGGACTAGCGGGTATGAAGAAATACTATGAGCAGTTCTTC.

The table lists this clonotype with a few counts. V and J are TRBV6-5 and TRBJ2-7; a weak D match, TRBD2 (5 bases). V shed 4 bases and J shed 7 bases, with 20 bases lying between them. The germline V gene has CDR1 MNHEY and CDR2 SVGAGI. There are 15 residues in the CDR3. This chain's CDR3 is CASSSGLSPLGEQYV. CDR3 coding DNA: TGTGCCAGCAGTTCCGGACTTTCCCCCTTGGGAGAGCAGTACGTC.

The table lists this clonotype with a few counts. The chain has TRBV6-1 and TRBJ1-1; D possibly corresponds to TRBD1 (6 bases). Germline loops: CDR1 MNHNS, CDR2 SASEGT. The CDR3 length is 16 residues. Trimming removed 6 bases at V and 0 bases at J, with 17 bases between. CDR3 sequence: CASRAPGGRMNTEAFF. Written as DNA, the CDR3 is TGTGCCAGCAGGGCTCCGGGGGGCCGGATGAACACTGAAGCTTTCTTT.

The CDR3 DNA is TGTGCCAGCAGTTACGGGCCCCTGACTAATGAAAAACTGTTTTTT. Its protein product is CASSYGPLTNEKLFF. The rearrangement joins TRBV6-5 to TRBJ1-4; D gene uncertain. Trimming left V 2 bases short and J 2 bases short, with 9 bases between. This CDR3 is 15 amino acids long. Germline V gives CDR1 MNHEY, CDR2 SVGAGI.

This clonotype was found a few times. V usage is TRBV12-3 or TRBV12-4 and J usage is TRBJ2-7; a possible D gene is TRBD2 (6 bases). CDR3 size: 14 residues. V was cut by 8 bases and J by 7 bases, with 21 bases left in between. The CDR3 coding sequence is TGTGCCAGCTATCCGGCGGGGCCCGAGGGAGAGCAGTACGTC. Translation: CASYPAGPEGEQYV.

The chain uses TRBV20-1 and TRBJ2-7, with 15 bases fitting TRBD2. The CDR3 runs to 15 residues. V was pared by 6 bases and J by 4 bases, with 7 bases of the junction left unmatched. Germline CDR1 and CDR2: DFQATT and SNEGSKA (reference sequence). CDR3 loop: CSAGGLAGGQYEQYV. Written as DNA, the CDR3 is TGCAGTGCGGGCGGACTAGCGGGGGGGCAGTACGAGCAGTACGTC.